This TCR beta chain was identified during a study of vaccination and CD4 T cells after COVID-19. At the level of the study: Spike peptides, overlapping and drawn from SARS-CoV-2, HCoV-NL63, HCoV-OC43 and HCoV-229E, were used to stimulate cells.

Treatment described: approximately 10-day PBMC culture with coronavirus spike peptide pools or control peptides (ViraFEST assay). The CDR3 is 14 residues long. The Oncomine TCR Beta short-read assay was applied to DNA of cultured CD4+ T cells. Genomic DNA from cultured CD4+ T cells was extracted. TCRdb reprocessed the PCR reads with MiXCR, giving one entry per CDR3 protein. The sample shows fewer than 15,000 distinct CDR3 sequences, around 60% of them seen only once. General observations from the study: The study found that a median approximately 90% of reactive clones in convalescent patients appeared only post-vaccination.

Regarding this clonotype: The antigen remains unidentified.

Here the sequenced sample was cultured CD4+ T cells from blood, taken after SARS-CoV-2 vaccination. The sequence was obtained from a human donor with COVID-19. The gene calls are TRBV21-1 and TRBJ2-7; TRBD1, the table's D call, was not compared with the DNA. TRBV21-1 has pseudogene status. Here the CDR3 DNA reads TGTGCCAGCAGCGTAACGGGACAGGGGGCCCAATGTCACTTC. It encodes CASSVTGQGAQCHF.